Listed here are 8 T cell receptor beta chains from one sample, sequenced in a study of response to subunit inactivated influenza vaccine (dated by TCRdb to 2017 to 2018). Libraries were constructed by RT-PCR. Sequencing instrument: Illumina HiSeq 2500. TCRdb applied fastp at Q25 and MiXCR to the public reads, then kept only in-frame beta chains. Here each entry gathers all rows of one CDR3 protein and keeps the most common genes and DNA. The sample has just under 550,000 distinct CDR3 sequences on record, roughly 25% of them singletons. Approximately 2.9% of the sample rests with the top ten. These data were also reused for a study on T cells expressing NK-cell markers. The second study also describes: The TCR beta cDNA libraries were made using 5'RACE template switching, a step that added both a universal primer site and unique molecular identifiers.

The sequenced sample was CD4+ T cells sorted from PBMCs, obtained 12 days after vaccination. The receptor source for this set is a man aged 50 to 59 who received an inactivated influenza vaccine. Donor details come from another sample of the same person, matched by shared clones.

The rearrangement links TRBV7-9 to TRBJ2-7; D remains ambiguous. The V end was cut by 5 bases, the J end by 4 bases, with 9 bases between. CDR1 and CDR2 from the germline V gene are SEHNR and FQNEAQ (reference sequence). The CDR3 consists of 12 residues. The CDR3: CASSTYLYEQYF. The DNA of the CDR3 is TGTGCCAGCAGCACATACCTGTACGAGCAGTACTTC.

This clonotype has just a few counts. This chain's CDR3 is CASSYRDGAYEQYF. The CDR3 bases are TGTGCCAGCAGTTACCGGGACGGGGCCTACGAGCAGTACTTC. The V and J genes are TRBV6-2 or TRBV6-3 and TRBJ2-7; D may match TRBD1 or TRBD2 (5 bases each). The CDR3 covers 14 residues. V was pared by 2 bases and J by 2 bases, with 10 bases between. Germline values: CDR1 MNHEY, CDR2 SVGEGT.

This sequence joins TRBV7-2 and TRBJ1-1; D possibly corresponds to TRBD1 (6 bases). This CDR3 is built from 15 residues. V shed 1 base and J shed 9 bases, with 18 bases lying between them. Germline V gene lookup returns CDR1 SGHTA and CDR2 FQGNSA. Here the CDR3 reads CASSLVNRDGFKAFF. CDR3 nucleotides: TGTGCCAGCAGCTTAGTAAACAGGGATGGTTTTAAAGCTTTCTTT.

The chain couples TRBV19 to TRBJ1-4, with a weak D call TRBD1 (5 bases). V lost 5 bases and J 6 bases, leaving 16 bases between the germline ends. The CDR3 has 15 residues. Germline V gene data show CDR1 as LNHDA and CDR2 as SQIVND (reference sequence). The CDR3, as DNA: TGTGCCAGTAGTCCCGGGGCCTGGCTGGATGAAAAACTGTTTTTT. Its protein is CASSPGAWLDEKLFF.

The chain uses TRBV6-5 and TRBJ2-1; D remains ambiguous. Germline V lookup: CDR1 MNHEY, CDR2 SVGAGI. V was cut by 4 bases and J by 4 bases, with 20 bases left in between. There are 17 residues in the CDR3. CDR3 in amino acids: CASSWSAPLGLYNEQFF. DNA for the CDR3: TGTGCCAGCAGTTGGTCAGCTCCATTGGGCCTATACAATGAGCAGTTCTTC.

This clonotype came up a few times. CDR3 region: CASSLVAGASNQPQHF. CDR3 bases: TGTGCCAGCAGCTTAGTGGCAGGGGCCAGCAATCAGCCCCAGCATTTT. The J gene is TRBJ1-5, the V gene TRBV7-2, with a weak D call TRBD1 (6 bases). The CDR3 has 16 residues. Trimming pared 1 base from V and 1 base from J, leaving 11 bases between. Germline assignment: CDR1 SGHTA and CDR2 FQGNSA.

This clonotype showed up just a few times. This chain's CDR3 is CASSRQVRTDTQYF. Here the CDR3 DNA reads TGTGCCAGCAGCCGTCAGGTCCGCACAGATACGCAGTATTTT. The chain employs TRBV7-2 and TRBJ2-3; D gene ambiguous. CDR3 length equals 14 residues. The V end was cut by 5 bases, the J end by 1 base, with 10 bases between. Germline V gene lookup returns CDR1 SGHTA and CDR2 FQGNSA.

This clonotype was seen only a few times. The chain employs TRBV20-1 and TRBJ2-1; 7 nucleotides agree with TRBD2. Looked up from germline, CDR1 is DFQATT and CDR2 is SNEGSKA (reference sequence). The CDR3 length is 15 residues. The V gene end was trimmed by 3 bases and the J gene end by 4 bases; junction bases not matched to a gene: 9. The DNA for the CDR3 is TGCAGTGCTAGGGCCGGGACTACCCCATACAATGAGCAGTTCTTC. Its translation: CSARAGTTPYNEQFF.